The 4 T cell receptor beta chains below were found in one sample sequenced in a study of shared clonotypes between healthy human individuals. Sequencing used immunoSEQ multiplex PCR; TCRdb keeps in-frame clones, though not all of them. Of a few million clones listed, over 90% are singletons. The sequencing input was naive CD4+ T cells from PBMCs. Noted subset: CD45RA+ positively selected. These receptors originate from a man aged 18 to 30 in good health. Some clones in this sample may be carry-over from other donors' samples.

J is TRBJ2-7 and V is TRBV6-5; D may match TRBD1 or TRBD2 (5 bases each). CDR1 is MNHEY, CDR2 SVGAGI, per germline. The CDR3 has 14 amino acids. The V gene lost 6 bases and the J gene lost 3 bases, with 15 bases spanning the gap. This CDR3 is CASRWDGANYEQYF. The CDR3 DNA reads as TGTGCCAGCAGGTGGGACGGAGCCAACTACGAGCAGTACTTC.

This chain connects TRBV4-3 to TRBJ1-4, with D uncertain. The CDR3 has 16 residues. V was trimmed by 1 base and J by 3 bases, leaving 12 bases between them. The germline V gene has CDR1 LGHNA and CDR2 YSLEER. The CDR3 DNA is TGCGCCAGCAGCCAAGGCCCTTTTCGGGCTAATGAAAAACTGTTTTTT. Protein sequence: CASSQGPFRANEKLFF.

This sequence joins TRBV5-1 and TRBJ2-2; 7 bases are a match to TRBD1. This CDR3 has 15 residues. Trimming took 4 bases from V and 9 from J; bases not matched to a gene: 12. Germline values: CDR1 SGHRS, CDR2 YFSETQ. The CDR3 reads CASSPLPRGGRELFF. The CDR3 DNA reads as TGCGCCAGCAGCCCGCTCCCGAGAGGGGGCCGGGAGCTGTTTTTT.

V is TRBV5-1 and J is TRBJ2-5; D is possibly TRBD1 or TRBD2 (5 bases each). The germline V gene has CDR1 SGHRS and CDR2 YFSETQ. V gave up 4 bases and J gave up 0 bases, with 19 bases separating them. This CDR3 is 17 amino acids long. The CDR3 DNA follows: TGCGCCAGCAGCCATTTTCGTCCTGAGGGGTACCAAGAGACCCAGTACTTC. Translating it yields CASSHFRPEGYQETQYF.